What follows are 32 T cell receptor beta chains derived from one specimen sequenced in a study of T-cell reconstitution after alpha-beta-depleted transplantation in children. As it was prepared, the TCRbeta library received unique molecular identifiers. TCRdb ran MiXCR on the PCR reads and lists one entry per CDR3 protein. The sample includes some 290,000 distinct CDR3 sequences, 20% to 30% of them seen just once. Sequencing used PBMCs, mostly from graft donor cells, obtained 180 days after TCRalphabeta/CD19-depleted stem cell transplant. These receptors were taken from a male patient aged 10-17 years who had a stem cell transplant for acute lymphoblastic leukemia, so the T cells may come from the graft donor.

This clonotype has only a few counts. The chain joins TRBV20-1 to TRBJ2-7; the D gene could be TRBD1 or TRBD2 (5 bases each). CDR3 size: 14 residues. CDR1 is DFQATT, CDR2 SNEGSKA, per germline (reference sequence). Trimming removed 6 bases at V and 4 bases at J, with 19 bases between. CDR3 sequence reads: CSAFEWQGRYEQYF. CDR3 DNA sequence: TGCAGTGCCTTCGAGTGGCAGGGACGGTACGAGCAGTACTTC.

The chain couples TRBV7-2 to TRBJ2-1, with unresolved D. The CDR3 totals 13 residues. The ends were cut back, 4 bases at V and 7 bases at J, with 11 bases in the middle. Germline V lookup: CDR1 SGHTA, CDR2 FQGNSA. CDR3 loop: CASSSIEGNEQFF. DNA for the CDR3: TGTGCCAGCAGCTCCATCGAAGGGAATGAGCAGTTCTTC.

This clonotype came up many times. The chain combines TRBV3-1 with TRBJ2-7; TRBD1 matches at 11 bases. Losses at the gene ends were 2 bases for V and 4 bases for J; bases not matched to a gene: 4. The CDR3 spans 15 residues. Germline values: CDR1 LGHDT, CDR2 YNNKEL (reference sequence). The CDR3 is CASSQTGTGGYEQYF. CDR3 sequence (DNA): TGTGCCAGCAGCCAAACCGGGACAGGGGGGTACGAGCAGTACTTC.

This clonotype occurred a few times. This chain uses TRBV5-1 with TRBJ1-1; TRBD1 might be the D (6 bases). This CDR3 contains 16 residues. Trimming took off 0 bases at V and 1 base at J, with 13 bases between the two ends. Per the germline V gene, CDR1 is SGHRS and CDR2 is YFSETQ. The CDR3 coding sequence is TGCGCCAGCAGCTTGGCACACAGGGTCGCGAACACTGAAGCTTTCTTT. It encodes CASSLAHRVANTEAFF.

This clonotype was seen a few times. Here the CDR3 DNA reads TGTGCCAGCAGCGCCGTACATAGCACCGGGGAGCTGTTTTTT. Residues: CASSAVHSTGELFF. V and J are TRBV9 and TRBJ2-2, with no clear D. The CDR3 runs 14 residues. The germline V gene encodes CDR1 SGDLS and CDR2 YYNGEE. V lost 3 bases, J lost 4 bases, and 10 bases lay in between.

The chain joins TRBV16 to TRBJ1-5; no clear D gene. V was shortened by 4 bases and J by 4 bases, with 17 bases between the two germline ends. Per the germline V gene, CDR1 is KGHSY and CDR2 is FQNENV. The CDR3 is 16 residues long. CDR3 sequence: CASSRDLGSGNQPQHF. CDR3 coding DNA: TGTGCCAGCAGCCGCGATTTGGGGAGTGGGAATCAGCCCCAGCATTTT.

This clonotype occurred a few times. The V and J genes are TRBV5-5 and TRBJ1-2, with D maybe TRBD1 (6 bases). The CDR3 is 14 residues long. V was trimmed by 4 bases and J by 4 bases, leaving 14 bases between them. Germline CDR1 SGHKS, CDR2 YYEKEE (reference sequence). CDR3 sequence reads: CASSIAGDPYGYTF. In DNA form, the CDR3 reads TGTGCCAGCAGCATCGCAGGGGACCCCTATGGCTACACCTTC.

Details on this clonotype: The junction and the germline gene differ at one end; a read error may be behind it. As DNA, the CDR3 is TGCAGCTTAGCGGGAGGTACCAGCTCCTGCAATGAGCAGTTCTTC. Translating gives CSLAGGTSSCNEQFF. This chain uses TRBV29-1 with TRBJ2-1; 10 nucleotides match TRBD2. This CDR3 is built from 15 residues. Germline CDR1 and CDR2: SQVTM and ANQGSEA.

The V and J genes are TRBV2 and TRBJ2-7, with D possibly being TRBD1 or TRBD2 (5 bases each). The CDR3 consists of 14 residues. V was clipped by 4 bases and J by 0 bases, with 10 bases between them. The V gene's germline CDR1 is SNHLY and CDR2 FYNNEI. The CDR3 bases are TGTGCCAGCAGTGCTTCAGGGAGCTCCTACGAGCAGTACTTC. It is translated as CASSASGSSYEQYF.

This clonotype appeared a few times. The chain has TRBV12-3 or TRBV12-4 and TRBJ1-1, with a possible D match to TRBD1 (6 bases). The CDR3 length is 17 residues. V shed 3 bases and J shed 0 bases, with 17 bases lying between them. CDR3 nucleotides: TGTGCCAGCAGTTTTAGGGCAGGGGTCCCCATGAACACTGAAGCTTTCTTT. Translating gives CASSFRAGVPMNTEAFF.

The chain carries TRBV5-5 and TRBJ2-7; D may be TRBD2 (7 bases). V was shortened by 2 bases and J by 6 bases, with 18 bases between the two germline ends. CDR1 is SGHKS and CDR2 is YYEKEE in the germline V gene (reference sequence). This CDR3 comprises 15 residues. The CDR3 loop is CASSFRDGRGAEQYF. In DNA, the CDR3 is TGTGCCAGCAGCTTCCGGGATGGGAGGGGGGCCGAGCAGTACTTC.

This clonotype was picked up a small number of times. The chain combines TRBV20-1 with TRBJ2-7; TRBD2 matches at 10 bases. Germline assignment: CDR1 DFQATT and CDR2 SNEGSKA (reference sequence). With 2 bases clipped from V and 5 bases from J, the junction kept 9 bases outside the gene matches. The CDR3 runs to 15 residues. In DNA, the CDR3 is TGCAGTGCTAGATTCCCTAGCGGGAGAGTAAACGAGCAGTACTTC. Its protein is CSARFPSGRVNEQYF.

In this sample, this clonotype turned up a few times. The chain joins TRBV20-1 to TRBJ2-1, with 10 bases matching TRBD2. With V trimmed by 1 base and J by 12 bases, 9 bases remained unmatched. This CDR3 is 14 amino acids long. Germline V gene sequence: CDR1 DFQATT, CDR2 SNEGSKA (reference sequence). The CDR3: CSARVPSGSPGQFF. The CDR3 bases are TGCAGTGCTAGAGTCCCTAGCGGGAGCCCGGGGCAGTTCTTC.

The gene calls are TRBV15 and TRBJ2-1, with D possibly TRBD2 on 6 matching bases. The CDR3 covers 14 residues. The V end was cut by 1 base, the J end by 2 bases, with 6 bases between. CDR1 and CDR2 (germline): LNHNV, YYDKDF (reference sequence). The CDR3 is CATSRGGAYNEQFF. CDR3 nucleotide sequence: TGTGCCACCAGCAGAGGGGGGGCCTACAATGAGCAGTTCTTC.

This clonotype was counted only a few times. V and J are TRBV12-5 and TRBJ2-7, with D perhaps matching TRBD1 or TRBD2 (5 bases each). Trimming removed 7 bases at V and 2 bases at J, with 12 bases between. Germline-derived CDR1 and CDR2 are LGHNT and FRNRAP. The CDR3 spans 13 residues. In DNA form, the CDR3 reads TGTGCTAGTGACCGGGACGGGACCTACGAGCAGTACTTC. This codes for CASDRDGTYEQYF.

Ten or more counts support this clonotype. The chain recombines TRBV12-3 or TRBV12-4 with TRBJ2-1; 11 bases are a match to TRBD2. This CDR3 contains 15 residues. Trimming cost V 6 bases and J 6 bases; bases outside gene matches: 7. CDR3 sequence: CASSQTSGSLNEQFF. CDR3 bases: TGTGCCAGCAGCCAAACTAGCGGGAGTCTCAATGAGCAGTTCTTC.

This chain connects TRBV27 to TRBJ2-1, with D possibly TRBD2 on 5 matching bases. V lost 2 bases and J lost 8, with 16 bases in between. The CDR3 is made up of 15 amino acids. Germline V lookup: CDR1 MNHEY, CDR2 SMNVEV (reference sequence). CDR3 in amino acids: CASSLMRVNRYEQFF. CDR3 DNA: TGTGCCAGCAGTTTAATGCGGGTTAATCGATATGAGCAGTTCTTC.

This clonotype turned up a few times. The chain uses TRBV18 and TRBJ2-1, with 7 bases fitting TRBD2. The V gene end was trimmed by 6 bases and the J gene end by 1 base; junction bases not matched to a gene: 15. Germline loops: CDR1 KGHSH, CDR2 LQKENI. The CDR3 contains 18 residues. The DNA for the CDR3 is TGTGCCAGCTCGATCGAAACTTTAGCGGGTGTTTCCTACAATGAGCAGTTCTTC. This codes for CASSIETLAGVSYNEQFF.

J is TRBJ2-7 and V is TRBV7-9, with TRBD1 as a possible D gene (6 bases). Deletions cut 5 bases from V and 2 bases from J, with 19 bases between. The CDR3 covers 16 residues. Germline V gene data show CDR1 as SEHNR and CDR2 as FQNEAQ (reference sequence). The CDR3: CASSPPDRRDAYEQYF. The CDR3 DNA reads TGTGCCAGCAGCCCCCCGGACAGAAGGGACGCCTACGAGCAGTACTTC. Drawing the rest from reference TRBV7-9 and TRBJ2-7, the complete variable domain is DTGVSQNPRHKITKRGQNVTFRCDPISEHNRLYWYRQTLGQGPEFLTYFQNEAQLEKSRLLSDRFSAERPKGSFSTLEIQRTEQGDSAMYLCASSPPDRRDAYEQYFGPGTRLTVT.

This chain uses TRBV29-1 with TRBJ2-7; 7 nucleotides line up with TRBD1. Germline lookup yields CDR1 SQVTM and CDR2 ANQGSEA. The CDR3 runs 13 residues. Trimming took 5 bases from V and 2 from J; bases not matched to a gene: 6. The CDR3 DNA reads TGCAGCGTTATTGGGACAGACACCTACGAGCAGTACTTC. Translating gives CSVIGTDTYEQYF.

This chain joins TRBV27 and TRBJ1-5, with 7 nucleotides matching TRBD1. The germline V gene has CDR1 MNHEY and CDR2 SMNVEV (reference sequence). CDR3 length: 15 amino acids. The V segment lost 3 bases and the J segment 6 bases; nucleotides outside the gene matches: 8. CDR3 nucleotides: TGTGCCAGCAGTTTTGGGACAGCGGGCACTCAGCCCCAGCATTTT. Its protein is CASSFGTAGTQPQHF.

J is TRBJ1-1 and V is TRBV20-1, with D maybe TRBD1 (5 bases). This CDR3 has 12 amino acids. The germline V gene encodes CDR1 DFQATT and CDR2 SNEGSKA (reference sequence). V shed 6 bases and J shed 1 base, with 9 bases lying between them. The chain's CDR3 is CSAVGGNTEAFF. DNA for the CDR3: TGCAGTGCGGTGGGGGGGAACACTGAAGCTTTCTTT.

This clonotype has just a few counts. The V and J genes are TRBV29-1 and TRBJ1-6; 9 positions agree with TRBD1. In germline, CDR1 is SQVTM, CDR2 ANQGSEA. CDR3 size: 13 residues. Germline trimming cut 7 bases from V and 7 bases from J; bases unmatched to any gene: 5. The CDR3 bases are TGCAGCGCCCGGGACAGGGTCAATTCACCCCTCCACTTT. Its translation: CSARDRVNSPLHF.

This clonotype has a handful of counts. The J gene is TRBJ2-2, the V gene TRBV12-3 or TRBV12-4; 8 bases align to TRBD2. This CDR3 region has 15 residues. V lost 2 bases, J lost 4 bases, and 3 bases stayed unmatched. The CDR3 loop is CASSLTSGRTGELFF. The CDR3 coding sequence is TGTGCCAGCAGTTTAACTAGCGGACGCACCGGGGAGCTGTTTTTT.

This clonotype has more than one count but fewer than ten. The chain carries TRBV24-1 and TRBJ2-1; unclear D gene. The ends were cut back, 1 base at V and 0 bases at J, with 9 bases in the middle. Per the germline V gene, CDR1 is KGHDR and CDR2 is SFDVKD. This CDR3 is built from 16 residues. The CDR3 coding sequence is TGTGCCACCAGTGATTTTCAAGCGACCTCCTACAATGAGCAGTTCTTC. Amino acid sequence: CATSDFQATSYNEQFF.

V and J are TRBV7-9 and TRBJ1-2; the D gene is possibly TRBD1 (5 bases). Trimming took 11 bases from V and 12 from J, leaving 13 bases between them. This CDR3 spans 9 amino acids. CDR1 SEHNR and CDR2 FQNEAQ come from the germline V gene (reference sequence). CDR3 region: CAVGAGDTF. The CDR3 DNA reads TGTGCCGTCGGGGCAGGCGACACCTTC.

Ten or more counts support this clonotype. V usage is TRBV7-3 and J usage is TRBJ2-3; TRBD2 might be the D (5 bases). V lost 2 bases and J 0 bases, leaving 6 bases between the germline ends. CDR1 and CDR2 from the germline V gene are SGHTA and FQGTGA. The CDR3 runs 14 residues. CDR3 DNA: TGTGCCAGCAGCTTAGCGGGTAGCACAGATACGCAGTATTTT. Translation gives CASSLAGSTDTQYF.

The chain links TRBV29-1 to TRBJ2-7; TRBD1 matches 10 bases. V gave up 4 bases and J gave up 4 bases; unmatched junction bases: 16. CDR3 length: 17 amino acids. Germline V lookup: CDR1 SQVTM, CDR2 ANQGSEA. The CDR3 DNA is TGCAGCGTTGGGGGGGATGCCCGCCGGGACAGGGGTTACGAGCAGTACTTC. It codes for CSVGGDARRDRGYEQYF.

This chain links TRBV7-9 with TRBJ2-2; 10 positions match TRBD1. The J segment lost 4 bases and the V segment lost 6 bases, leaving 5 bases of the junction unmatched. Per germline, CDR1 SEHNR and CDR2 FQNEAQ (reference sequence). The CDR3 contains 15 residues. The CDR3 loop is CASRTGGKSTGELFF. The CDR3 coding sequence is TGTGCCAGCAGGACAGGGGGCAAGAGCACCGGGGAGCTGTTTTTT.

In its sample, this clonotype was seen a few times. This chain joins TRBV4-1 and TRBJ2-7; D may be TRBD1 or TRBD2 (5 bases each). CDR1 is MGHRA, CDR2 YSYEKL, per germline. This CDR3 spans 15 amino acids. Trimming removed 1 base from V and 6 bases from J, with 16 bases in between. CDR3 region: CASSQAGRKRGEQYF. The CDR3 coding sequence is TGCGCCAGCAGCCAAGCGGGACGTAAAAGGGGCGAGCAGTACTTC.

The rearrangement uses TRBV25-1 and TRBJ2-1; 10 bases align to TRBD2. Germline V gives CDR1 MGHDK, CDR2 SYGVNS. V was pared by 2 bases and J by 4 bases, with 8 bases of the junction left unmatched. CDR3 size: 17 residues. In DNA form, the CDR3 reads TGTGCCAGCAGTGAACGTCTAGCGGGAGCGGGTTACAATGAGCAGTTCTTC. Translation gives CASSERLAGAGYNEQFF.

This clonotype has more than one count but fewer than ten. CDR3 residues: CASSSLSGARDTQYF. CDR3 nucleotides: TGTGCCAGCAGCTCCCTTAGCGGGGCAAGAGATACGCAGTATTTT. The chain has TRBV12-3 or TRBV12-4 and TRBJ2-3; 8 bases line up with TRBD2. With 6 bases clipped from V and 5 bases from J, the junction kept 10 bases outside the gene matches. This CDR3 is built from 15 residues.